The 32 T cell receptor beta chains below come from one sample, sequenced in a study of cytomegalovirus exposure and HLA in healthy donors (dated 2017 in TCRdb). The library was built by means of the immunoSEQ multiplex PCR assay. For the multiplex PCR, a mixture combining 60 forward primers for TCR Vbeta segments and 13 reverse primers for TCR Jbeta segments was used. The table comes from immuneACCESS by way of TCRdb, which keeps in-frame sequences with V and J called. Part of the clones is missing from these tables; in studies checked, under half for an unresolved V gene and the rest for unknown reasons. For this sample the table gives approximately 190,000 clones, of which around 83% were detected only once. The ten largest clones add up to 1.7% of the sample. Sequencing was performed on PBMCs. The receptor source for this set is a man aged 40-49 years in good health and CMV-seropositive.

The chain couples TRBV6-1 to TRBJ1-2; D possibly corresponds to TRBD1 (6 bases). V was cut by 4 bases and J by 5 bases, with 17 bases left in between. Germline V gene lookup returns CDR1 MNHNS and CDR2 SASEGT. The CDR3 is 15 amino acids. CDR3 loop: CASSVRGGGGYGYTF. The CDR3 nucleotides are TGTGCCAGCAGTGTAAGGGGAGGGGGAGGTTATGGCTACACCTTC.

The chain uses TRBV4-1 and TRBJ2-3, with 12 bases aligning to TRBD1. In germline, CDR1 is MGHRA, CDR2 YSYEKL. CDR3 size: 17 residues. V lost 4 bases and J lost 8; bases outside the gene matches: 13. The CDR3 is CASSPPAGTGGSGTQYF. The DNA of the CDR3 is TGCGCCAGCAGCCCACCCGCAGGGACAGGGGGCTCGGGTACGCAGTATTTT.

The chain recombines TRBV7-9 with TRBJ2-7, with D possibly matching TRBD2 (5 bases). CDR1 is SEHNR and CDR2 is FQNEAQ in the germline V gene (reference sequence). This CDR3 has 13 residues. V lost 7 bases and J 0 bases, leaving 10 bases between the germline ends. The CDR3 region has the DNA TGTGCCAGCAACTACCGGGACTCCTACGAGCAGTACTTC. It yields the protein CASNYRDSYEQYF. Together with reference TRBV7-9 and TRBJ2-7, the CDR3 gives the full variable domain: DTGVSQNPRHKITKRGQNVTFRCDPISEHNRLYWYRQTLGQGPEFLTYFQNEAQLEKSRLLSDRFSAERPKGSFSTLEIQRTEQGDSAMYLCASNYRDSYEQYFGPGTRLTVT.

The V call is TRBV10-3, the J call TRBJ2-5; 9 nucleotides align to TRBD2. This CDR3 is built from 13 residues. Germline loops: CDR1 ENHRY, CDR2 SYGVKD. V shed 8 bases, J shed 5 bases, and the junction held 6 bases outside the gene matches. The CDR3 reads CAIARLADETQYF. In nucleotides, the CDR3 is TGTGCCATCGCCCGACTAGCGGATGAGACCCAGTACTTC.

The J gene is TRBJ2-2, the V gene TRBV5-1; D is perhaps TRBD1 (6 bases). Per the germline V gene, CDR1 is SGHRS and CDR2 is YFSETQ. The CDR3 covers 16 residues. V lost 0 bases and J lost 6, with 15 bases in between. Here the CDR3 reads CASSLDPTGLAGELFF. CDR3 nucleotides: TGCGCCAGCAGCTTGGATCCGACAGGTCTCGCCGGGGAGCTGTTTTTT. The full variable domain, rest sourced from reference TRBV5-1 and TRBJ2-2, is KAGVTQTPRYLIKTRGQQVTLSCSPISGHRSVSWYQQTPGQGLQFLFEYFSETQRNKGNFPGRFSGRQFSNSRSEMNVSTLELGDSALYLCASSLDPTGLAGELFFGEGSRLTVL.

This clone was observed once. V gene TRBV5-6 combines with J gene TRBJ2-3; TRBD1 aligns across 7 bases. This CDR3 region has 15 residues. The V segment lost 2 bases and the J segment 4 bases; nucleotides outside the gene matches: 7. Germline V lookup: CDR1 SGHDT, CDR2 YYEEEE. The CDR3 sequence is CASSLWDRPPDTQYF. The CDR3 DNA reads as TGTGCCAGCAGCTTATGGGACAGACCCCCAGATACGCAGTATTTT.

As for this clone: Other nucleotide sequences from this sample produce the same CDR3. The CDR3 spells CASSTNRGSDEQYF. For the CDR3, the DNA is TGCGCCAGCAGCACCAACAGGGGGTCCGACGAGCAGTACTTC. The V and J genes are TRBV5-1 and TRBJ2-7; 8 nucleotides match TRBD1. This CDR3 has 14 residues. V was pared by 4 bases and J by 5 bases, with 8 bases of the junction left unmatched. CDR1 is SGHRS and CDR2 is YFSETQ in the germline V gene.

The rearrangement links TRBV14 to TRBJ2-7; tentative D call: TRBD2 (6 bases). Germline CDR1 reads SGHDN; CDR2 reads FVKESK. This CDR3 is 11 amino acids long. Trimming cost V 4 bases and J 8 bases, with 9 bases left between them. This CDR3 is CASSLRGKQYF. Written as DNA, the CDR3 is TGTGCCAGCAGCCTCCGGGGGAAGCAGTACTTC.

The chain links TRBV5-1 to TRBJ2-7; possible D gene TRBD2, 6 bases. The CDR3 runs to 12 residues. With 7 bases removed from V and 7 bases from J, the gap between germline ends came to 15 bases. Looked up from germline, CDR1 is SGHRS and CDR2 is YFSETQ. CDR3 nucleotides: TGCGCCAGCCGATACGGAGGGGAAGAGCAGTACTTC. Translated, it gives CASRYGGEEQYF.

This clone showed up just a few times. This chain links TRBV5-1 with TRBJ1-1; D perhaps matches TRBD1 (5 bases). Per the germline V gene, CDR1 is SGHRS and CDR2 is YFSETQ. The CDR3 is 13 amino acids. V gave up 2 bases and J gave up 10 bases, with 15 bases separating them. CDR3 residues: CASSFVATGGAFF. The CDR3 nucleotides are TGCGCCAGCAGCTTCGTAGCTACAGGCGGAGCTTTCTTT.

This clone was seen a few times. The chain carries TRBV6-5 and TRBJ1-5; D possibly corresponds to TRBD1 (6 bases). This CDR3 is 15 amino acids long. V gave up 2 bases and J gave up 4 bases, with 12 bases separating them. Germline CDR1 and CDR2: MNHEY and SVGAGI. DNA for the CDR3: TGTGCCAGCAGTTACGGGCAGGGGTTGAATCAGCCCCAGCATTTT. As protein: CASSYGQGLNQPQHF.

This clone was found a few times. The chain carries TRBV28 and TRBJ2-6, with TRBD2 matching 7 bases. Germline V CDR1 and CDR2: MDHEN, SYDVKM. This CDR3 contains 17 residues. The trim removed 7 bases at V and 0 bases at J, leaving 9 bases unmatched. CDR3 sequence: CASTLSGTFSGANVLTF. The CDR3 nucleotides read TGTGCCAGCACCCTAAGCGGGACCTTCTCTGGGGCCAACGTCCTGACTTTC.

The CDR3 loop is CASSSPGNTEAFF. The CDR3 DNA follows: TGTGCCAGCAGCTCGCCAGGGAACACTGAAGCTTTCTTT. The chain joins TRBV5-4 to TRBJ1-1; no firm D call. In germline, CDR1 is SGHNT, CDR2 YYREEE (reference sequence). CDR3 length: 13 amino acids. V dropped 3 bases and J dropped 1 base, with 7 bases sitting between them.

This clone was seen once. The chain combines TRBV27 with TRBJ1-3; D possibly corresponds to TRBD1 (6 bases). This CDR3 is built from 18 residues. V was cut by 0 bases and J by 0 bases, with 15 bases left in between. Germline V lookup: CDR1 MNHEY, CDR2 SMNVEV (reference sequence). In nucleotides, the CDR3 is TGTGCCAGCAGTTTATCGGCGGGGGGGCCGGGCTCTGGAAACACCATATATTTT. Its protein is CASSLSAGGPGSGNTIYF.

This clone was recorded once. In DNA form, the CDR3 reads TGTGCCAGCAGCCTCGGGGCGGGGGATCTTTACGAGCAGTACTTC. This sequence encodes CASSLGAGDLYEQYF. The V and J genes are TRBV5-6 and TRBJ2-7, with 7 bases fitting TRBD2. Germline V gene sequence: CDR1 SGHDT, CDR2 YYEEEE. CDR3 length equals 15 residues. The J segment lost 4 bases and the V segment lost 4 bases, leaving 11 bases of the junction unmatched.

The chain joins TRBV6-4 to TRBJ1-2, with D unclear. The CDR3 length is 13 residues. The V end was cut by 3 bases, the J end by 4 bases, with 9 bases between. CDR1 and CDR2 (germline): MRHNA, SNTAGT. CDR3 in DNA: TGTGCCAGCAGTGAAGCGCCCGGCTATGGCTACACCTTC. Protein product: CASSEAPGYGYTF.

Points on this clone: One end of the junction does not line up with germline, which may come from a read error. Other nucleotide sequences from this sample produce the same CDR3. V and J are TRBV7-9 and TRBJ2-7; 12 bases are a match to TRBD1. Germline assignment: CDR1 SEHNR and CDR2 FQNEAQ (reference sequence). The CDR3 is 16 residues long. The CDR3, as DNA: TGCGCCAGCAGCTTAGTCCCGGGACAGGGGGCATTCGAGCAGTACTTC. It codes for CASSLVPGQGAFEQYF.

The chain links TRBV28 to TRBJ2-7, with TRBD2 matching 15 bases. Germline V gene data show CDR1 as MDHEN and CDR2 as SYDVKM. The CDR3 sequence is 18 residues long. V was clipped by 4 bases and J by 4 bases; unmatched bases: 11. Here the CDR3 reads CASSSTNGLAGGRYEQYF. The DNA for the CDR3 is TGTGCCAGCAGTTCCACGAATGGACTAGCGGGAGGGCGATACGAGCAGTACTTC. The entire variable domain, with the rest obtained from reference TRBV28 and TRBJ2-7, is as follows: DVKVTQSSRYLVKRTGEKVFLECVQDMDHENMFWYRQDPGLGLRLIYFSYDVKMKEKGDIPEGYSVSREKKERFSLILESASTNQTSMYLCASSSTNGLAGGRYEQYFGPGTRLTVT.

This clone appeared once. The genes are TRBV12-5 and TRBJ2-7; D gene uncertain. Germline CDR1 LGHNT, CDR2 FRNRAP. The CDR3 contains 14 residues. Trimming took off 0 bases at V and 5 bases at J, with 11 bases between the two ends. CDR3 in DNA: TGTGCTAGTGGTTTGGTGTGGCCACCCCACGAGCAGTACTTC. It codes for CASGLVWPPHEQYF. Full variable domain (remainder filled in from reference TRBV12-5 and TRBJ2-7): DARVTQTPRHKVTEMGQEVTMRCQPILGHNTVFWYRQTMMQGLELLAYFRNRAPLDDSGMPKDRFSAEMPDATLATLKIQPSEPRDSAVYFCASGLVWPPHEQYFGPGTRLTVT.

The chain is built from TRBV28 and TRBJ2-3, with 9 bases fitting TRBD2. The CDR3 sequence is 14 residues long. CDR1 is MDHEN, CDR2 SYDVKM, per germline. With 6 bases clipped from V and 6 bases from J, the junction kept 7 bases outside the gene matches. CDR3 coding DNA: TGTGCCAGCAGCCATGGGCTAGCGGGGGATACGCAGTATTTT. Protein: CASSHGLAGDTQYF. Together with reference TRBV28 and TRBJ2-3, the CDR3 gives the full variable domain: DVKVTQSSRYLVKRTGEKVFLECVQDMDHENMFWYRQDPGLGLRLIYFSYDVKMKEKGDIPEGYSVSREKKERFSLILESASTNQTSMYLCASSHGLAGDTQYFGPGTRLTVL.

The table lists this clone with a count of one. The chain uses TRBV29-1 and TRBJ1-1, with 8 bases fitting TRBD1. Per the germline V gene, CDR1 is SQVTM and CDR2 is ANQGSEA. The J segment lost 3 bases and the V segment lost 6 bases, leaving 3 bases of the junction unmatched. The CDR3 runs 12 residues. CDR3 in amino acids: CSVWDRHTEAFF. As DNA, the CDR3 is TGCAGCGTGTGGGACAGGCACACTGAAGCTTTCTTT.

V is TRBV14 and J is TRBJ1-1, with 7 bases aligning to TRBD1. With V trimmed by 4 bases and J by 5 bases, 4 bases remained unmatched. Germline V gene lookup returns CDR1 SGHDN and CDR2 FVKESK. The CDR3 consists of 13 residues. The chain's CDR3 is CASSPTGMTEAFF. The CDR3 region has the DNA TGTGCCAGCAGCCCGACAGGGATGACTGAAGCTTTCTTT. Combining the CDR3 with reference TRBV14 and TRBJ1-1 gives the whole variable domain EAGVTQFPSHSVIEKGQTVTLRCDPISGHDNLYWYRRVMGKEIKFLLHFVKESKQDESGMPNNRFLAERTGGTYSTLKVQPAELEDSGVYFCASSPTGMTEAFFGQGTRLTVV.

This chain uses TRBV5-8 with TRBJ2-5, with D unresolved. Germline assignment: CDR1 SGHTS and CDR2 YDEGEE. Trimming stripped 5 bases from V and 5 bases from J, with 4 bases between. The CDR3 sequence is 10 residues long. The CDR3 nucleotides read TGTGCCAGCAGGAGGGAGACCCAGTACTTC. Translation gives CASRRETQYF.

This chain connects TRBV10-1 to TRBJ2-3; D gene unclear. Germline assignment: CDR1 WNHNN and CDR2 SYGVQD (reference sequence). V dropped 0 bases and J dropped 3 bases, with 13 bases sitting between them. The CDR3 totals 16 residues. CDR3 sequence: CASSESEVGFTDTQYF. The CDR3 DNA follows: TGCGCCAGCAGTGAGTCAGAGGTCGGCTTTACAGATACGCAGTATTTT.

The chain uses TRBV15 and TRBJ2-1; 8 bases are shared with TRBD2. Germline loops: CDR1 LNHNV, CDR2 YYDKDF (reference sequence). V lost 0 bases and J lost 8; bases outside the gene matches: 6. This CDR3 spans 15 amino acids. CDR3 sequence: CATSRDGAGGDEQFF. The CDR3 nucleotides are TGTGCCACCAGCAGAGATGGGGCCGGGGGGGATGAGCAGTTCTTC.

The J gene is TRBJ2-5, the V gene TRBV11-2; 8 nucleotides align to TRBD2. Germline CDR1 and CDR2: SGHAT and FQNNGV. Unmatched junction bases numbered 11, after V lost 1 base and J lost 4 bases. The CDR3 has 17 amino acids. CDR3 nucleotides: TGTGCCAGCAGCTTAGCGGGAGGGCCTAGGTGGGGAGAGACCCAGTACTTC. It is translated as CASSLAGGPRWGETQYF.

The V call is TRBV13, the J call TRBJ2-5, with D unresolved. The CDR3 is 13 amino acids. Looked up from germline, CDR1 is PRHDT and CDR2 is FYEKMQ (reference sequence). Trimming took off 0 bases at V and 6 bases at J, with 8 bases between the two ends. CDR3 loop: CASSLGSAKTQYF. The CDR3 nucleotides read TGTGCCAGCAGCTTAGGCAGCGCGAAGACCCAGTACTTC.

The chain joins TRBV27 to TRBJ2-5; D gene unclear. The end of the DNA fits TRBJ2-7 better, so the J call may be wrong. The germline gives CDR1 MNHEY, CDR2 SMNVEV (reference sequence). The CDR3 sequence is 14 residues long. As DNA, the CDR3 is TGTGCCAGCAGTTTAACCATCTTATCCTACGAGCAGTACTTC. Translated: CASSLTILSYEQYF.

The V call is TRBV5-4, the J call TRBJ1-3; TRBD1 agrees at 9 bases. The length of the CDR3 is 16 residues. V lost 0 bases to trimming and J lost 3 bases; unmatched junction nucleotides: 4. CDR1 is SGHNT, CDR2 YYREEE, per germline (reference sequence). The CDR3 here is CASSLDRGLVGNTIYF. The CDR3 DNA reads TGTGCCAGCAGCTTGGACAGGGGGCTGGTTGGAAACACCATATATTTT. Together with reference TRBV5-4 and TRBJ1-3, the CDR3 gives the full variable domain: ETGVTQSPTHLIKTRGQQVTLRCSSQSGHNTVSWYQQALGQGPQFIFQYYREEENGRGNFPPRFSGLQFPNYSSELNVNALELDDSALYLCASSLDRGLVGNTIYFGEGSWLTVV.

V gene TRBV7-6 combines with J gene TRBJ2-1, with 9 bases fitting TRBD2. J gave up 9 bases and V 5 bases, and 8 bases lay outside the gene matches. The CDR3 totals 14 residues. Germline lookup yields CDR1 SGHVS and CDR2 FNYEAQ. The CDR3 region has the DNA TGTGCCAGCAGCGCCGCGGGGGGGCGGGGTGAGCAGTTCTTC. It yields the protein CASSAAGGRGEQFF. The full variable domain, completed using reference TRBV7-6 and TRBJ2-1, is GAGVSQSPRYKVTKRGQDVALRCDPISGHVSLYWYRQALGQGPEFLTYFNYEAQQDKSGLPNDRFSAERPEGSISTLTIQRTEQRDSAMYRCASSAAGGRGEQFFGPGTRLTVL.

The chain couples TRBV7-9 to TRBJ2-7, with D perhaps matching TRBD2 (6 bases). The V gene's germline CDR1 is SEHNR and CDR2 FQNEAQ (reference sequence). V lost 4 bases and J 2 bases, leaving 15 bases between the germline ends. This CDR3 spans 15 amino acids. CDR3 DNA sequence: TGTGCCAGCAGCTACCCCGGGACTCCGACCTACGAGCAGTACTTC. It is translated as CASSYPGTPTYEQYF. The entire variable domain, with the rest obtained from reference TRBV7-9 and TRBJ2-7, is as follows: DTGVSQNPRHKITKRGQNVTFRCDPISEHNRLYWYRQTLGQGPEFLTYFQNEAQLEKSRLLSDRFSAERPKGSFSTLEIQRTEQGDSAMYLCASSYPGTPTYEQYFGPGTRLTVT.

The V and J genes are TRBV25-1 and TRBJ2-2; 14 bases are shared with TRBD2. Per the germline V gene, CDR1 is MGHDK and CDR2 is SYGVNS. The V segment lost 5 bases and the J segment 4 bases; nucleotides outside the gene matches: 6. The CDR3 is 17 amino acids. The chain's CDR3 is CASSLTSGRVSTGELFF. As DNA, the CDR3 is TGTGCCAGCAGTTTGACTAGCGGGAGGGTGAGCACCGGGGAGCTGTTTTTT.